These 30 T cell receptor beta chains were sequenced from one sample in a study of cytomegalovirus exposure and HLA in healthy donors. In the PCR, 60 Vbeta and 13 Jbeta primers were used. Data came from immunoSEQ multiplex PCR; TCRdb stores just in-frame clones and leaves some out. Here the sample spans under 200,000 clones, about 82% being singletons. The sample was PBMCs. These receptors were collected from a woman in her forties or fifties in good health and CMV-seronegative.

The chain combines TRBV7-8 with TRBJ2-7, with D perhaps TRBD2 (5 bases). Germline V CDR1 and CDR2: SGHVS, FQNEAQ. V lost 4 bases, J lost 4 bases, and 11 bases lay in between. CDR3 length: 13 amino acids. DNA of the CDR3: TGTGCCAGCAGCTCTACGTGGACTTACGAGCAGTACTTC. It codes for CASSSTWTYEQYF.

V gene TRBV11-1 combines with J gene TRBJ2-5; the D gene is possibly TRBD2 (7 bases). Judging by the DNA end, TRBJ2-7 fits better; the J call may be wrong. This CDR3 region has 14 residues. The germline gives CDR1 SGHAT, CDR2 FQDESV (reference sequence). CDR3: CASSWGGDSYEQYF. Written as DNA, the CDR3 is TGTGCCAGCAGCTGGGGGGGCGACTCCTACGAGCAGTACTTC.

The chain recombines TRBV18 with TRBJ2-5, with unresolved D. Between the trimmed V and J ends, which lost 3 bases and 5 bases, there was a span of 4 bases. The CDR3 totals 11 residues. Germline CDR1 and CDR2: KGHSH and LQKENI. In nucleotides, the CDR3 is TGTGCCAGCTCACCCCAGGAGACCCAGTACTTC. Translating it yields CASSPQETQYF.

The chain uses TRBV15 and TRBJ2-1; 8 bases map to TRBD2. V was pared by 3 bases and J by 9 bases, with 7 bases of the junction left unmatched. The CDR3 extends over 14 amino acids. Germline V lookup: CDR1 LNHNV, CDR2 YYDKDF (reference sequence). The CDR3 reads CATSRGGLESEQFF. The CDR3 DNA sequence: TGTGCCACCAGCAGGGGGGGACTAGAAAGTGAGCAGTTCTTC.

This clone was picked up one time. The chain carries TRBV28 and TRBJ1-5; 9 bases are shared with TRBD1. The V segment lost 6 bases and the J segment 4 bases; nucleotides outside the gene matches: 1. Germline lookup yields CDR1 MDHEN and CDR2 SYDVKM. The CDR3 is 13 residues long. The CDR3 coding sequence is TGTGCCAGCAGAGGACAGGGGAATCAGCCCCAGCATTTT. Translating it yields CASRGQGNQPQHF. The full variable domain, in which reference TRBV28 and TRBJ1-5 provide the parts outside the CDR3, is DVKVTQSSRYLVKRTGEKVFLECVQDMDHENMFWYRQDPGLGLRLIYFSYDVKMKEKGDIPEGYSVSREKKERFSLILESASTNQTSMYLCASRGQGNQPQHFGDGTRLSIL.

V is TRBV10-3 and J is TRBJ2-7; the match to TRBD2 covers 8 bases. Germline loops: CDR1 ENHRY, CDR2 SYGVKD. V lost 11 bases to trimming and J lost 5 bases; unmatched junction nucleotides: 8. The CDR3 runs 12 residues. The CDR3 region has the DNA TGTGCCTTGTCCAGCGGGAGCCACGAGCAGTACTTC. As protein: CALSSGSHEQYF.

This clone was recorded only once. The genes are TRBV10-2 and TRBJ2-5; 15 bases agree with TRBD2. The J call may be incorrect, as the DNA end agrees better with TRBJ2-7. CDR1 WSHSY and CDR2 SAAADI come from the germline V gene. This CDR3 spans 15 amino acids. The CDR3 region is CASSGGLAGGDEQYF. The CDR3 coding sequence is TGCGCCAGCAGTGGGGGACTAGCGGGAGGTGACGAGCAGTACTTC.

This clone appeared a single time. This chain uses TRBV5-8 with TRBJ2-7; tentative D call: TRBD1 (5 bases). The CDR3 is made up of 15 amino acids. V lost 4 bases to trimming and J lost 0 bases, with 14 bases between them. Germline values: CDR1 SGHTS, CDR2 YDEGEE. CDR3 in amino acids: CASSRGLGASYEQYF. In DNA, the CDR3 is TGTGCCAGCAGCCGAGGTCTAGGGGCCTCCTACGAGCAGTACTTC.

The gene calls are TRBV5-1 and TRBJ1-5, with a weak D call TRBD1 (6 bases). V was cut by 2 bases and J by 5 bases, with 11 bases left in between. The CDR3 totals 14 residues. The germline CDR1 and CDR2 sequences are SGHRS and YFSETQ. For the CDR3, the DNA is TGCGCCAGCAGCTTCACAGGGCCTGATCAGCCCCAGCATTTT. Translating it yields CASSFTGPDQPQHF. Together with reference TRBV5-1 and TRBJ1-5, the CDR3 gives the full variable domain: KAGVTQTPRYLIKTRGQQVTLSCSPISGHRSVSWYQQTPGQGLQFLFEYFSETQRNKGNFPGRFSGRQFSNSRSEMNVSTLELGDSALYLCASSFTGPDQPQHFGDGTRLSIL.

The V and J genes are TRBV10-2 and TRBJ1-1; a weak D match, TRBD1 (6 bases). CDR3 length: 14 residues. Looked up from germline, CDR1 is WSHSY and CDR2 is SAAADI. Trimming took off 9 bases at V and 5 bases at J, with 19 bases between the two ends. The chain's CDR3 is CASRMGGRRTEAFF. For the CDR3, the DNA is TGCGCCAGTCGAATGGGGGGGCGAAGGACTGAAGCTTTCTTT.

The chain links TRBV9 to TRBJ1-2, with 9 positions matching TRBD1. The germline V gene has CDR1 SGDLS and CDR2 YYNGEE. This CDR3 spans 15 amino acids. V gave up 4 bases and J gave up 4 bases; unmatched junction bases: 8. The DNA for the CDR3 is TGTGCCAGCAGCCCCCTCGGGGGACAGGGCTATGGCTACACCTTC. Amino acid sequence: CASSPLGGQGYGYTF.

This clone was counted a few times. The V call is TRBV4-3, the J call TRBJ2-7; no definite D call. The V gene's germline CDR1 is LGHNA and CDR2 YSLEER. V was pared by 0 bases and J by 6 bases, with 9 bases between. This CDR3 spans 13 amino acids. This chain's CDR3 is CASSQEVASEQYF. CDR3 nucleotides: TGCGCCAGCAGCCAAGAGGTTGCGAGCGAGCAGTACTTC.

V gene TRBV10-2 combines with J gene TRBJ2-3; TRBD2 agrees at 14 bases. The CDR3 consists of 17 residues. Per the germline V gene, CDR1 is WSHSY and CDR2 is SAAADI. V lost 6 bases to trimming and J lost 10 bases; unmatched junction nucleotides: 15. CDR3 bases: TGCGCCAGCAGCAGTCCGGGACTAGCGGGAGTTGTGAATGCGCAGTATTTT. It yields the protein CASSSPGLAGVVNAQYF.

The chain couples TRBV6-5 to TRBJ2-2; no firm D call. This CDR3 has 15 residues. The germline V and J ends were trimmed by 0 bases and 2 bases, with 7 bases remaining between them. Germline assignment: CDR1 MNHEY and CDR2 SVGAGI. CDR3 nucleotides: TGTGCCAGCAGTTACTCGCTACTTAACACCGGGGAGCTGTTTTTT. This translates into CASSYSLLNTGELFF.

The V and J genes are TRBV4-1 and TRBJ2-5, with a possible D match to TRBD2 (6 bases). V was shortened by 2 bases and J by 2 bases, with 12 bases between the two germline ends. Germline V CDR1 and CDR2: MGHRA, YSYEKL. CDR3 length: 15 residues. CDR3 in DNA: TGCGCCAGCAGCCAACCATCTAGCGTTCAAGAGACCCAGTACTTC. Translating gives CASSQPSSVQETQYF.

The CDR3: CASSQGLAGGPQETQYF. DNA of the CDR3: TGCGCCAGCAGCCAAGGACTAGCGGGAGGGCCCCAAGAGACCCAGTACTTC. The chain has TRBV10-1 and TRBJ2-5, with TRBD2 identical over 15 bases. The germline V gene has CDR1 WNHNN and CDR2 SYGVQD (reference sequence). V shed 6 bases, J shed 1 base, and the junction held 6 bases outside the gene matches. There are 17 residues in the CDR3.

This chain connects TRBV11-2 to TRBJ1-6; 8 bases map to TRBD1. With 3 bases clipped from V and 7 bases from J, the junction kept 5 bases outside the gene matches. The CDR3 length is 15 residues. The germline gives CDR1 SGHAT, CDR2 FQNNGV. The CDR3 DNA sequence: TGTGCCAGCAGCTTGAACGGACAGGGAAATTCACCCCTCCACTTT. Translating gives CASSLNGQGNSPLHF.

This CDR3 reads CASSPGGAARTEAFF. The CDR3 bases are TGTGCCAGCAGCCCAGGTGGAGCGGCGAGGACTGAAGCTTTCTTT. The J gene is TRBJ1-1, the V gene TRBV5-5; no definite D call. V was trimmed by 4 bases and J by 5 bases, leaving 18 bases between them. Germline V gives CDR1 SGHKS, CDR2 YYEKEE (reference sequence). The CDR3 is 15 amino acids.

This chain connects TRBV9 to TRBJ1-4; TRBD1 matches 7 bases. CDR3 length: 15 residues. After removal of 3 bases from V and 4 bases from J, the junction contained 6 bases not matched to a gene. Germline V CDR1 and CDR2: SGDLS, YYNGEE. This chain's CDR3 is CASSARGQNNEKLFF. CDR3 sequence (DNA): TGTGCCAGCAGCGCCCGGGGACAGAATAATGAAAAACTGTTTTTT. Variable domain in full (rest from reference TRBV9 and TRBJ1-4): DSGVTQTPKHLITATGQRVTLRCSPRSGDLSVYWYQQSLDQGLQFLIQYYNGEERAKGNILERFSAQQFPDLHSELNLSSLELGDSALYFCASSARGQNNEKLFFGSGTQLSVL.

Written as DNA, the CDR3 is TGTGCCAGTAGGGACGAGAAGGGGGGCAATCAGCCCCAGCATTTT. Protein sequence: CASRDEKGGNQPQHF. V gene TRBV19 combines with J gene TRBJ1-5; possible D gene TRBD1, 6 bases. This CDR3 is built from 15 residues. Germline values: CDR1 LNHDA, CDR2 SQIVND (reference sequence). V shed 6 bases and J shed 2 bases, with 14 bases lying between them.

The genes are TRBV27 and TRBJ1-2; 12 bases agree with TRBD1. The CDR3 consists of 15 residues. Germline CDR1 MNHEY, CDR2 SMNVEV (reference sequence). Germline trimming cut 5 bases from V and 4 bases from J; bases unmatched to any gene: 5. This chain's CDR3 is CASSRDRGQVYGYTF. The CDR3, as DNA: TGTGCCAGCAGTAGGGACAGGGGGCAAGTCTATGGCTACACCTTC.

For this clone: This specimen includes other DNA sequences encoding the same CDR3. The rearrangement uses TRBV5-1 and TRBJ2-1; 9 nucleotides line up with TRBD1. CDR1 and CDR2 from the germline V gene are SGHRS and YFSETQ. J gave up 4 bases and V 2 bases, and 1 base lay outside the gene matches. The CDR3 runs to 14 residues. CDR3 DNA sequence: TGCGCCAGCAGCTTAGGACAGGGGTACAATGAGCAGTTCTTC. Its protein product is CASSLGQGYNEQFF.

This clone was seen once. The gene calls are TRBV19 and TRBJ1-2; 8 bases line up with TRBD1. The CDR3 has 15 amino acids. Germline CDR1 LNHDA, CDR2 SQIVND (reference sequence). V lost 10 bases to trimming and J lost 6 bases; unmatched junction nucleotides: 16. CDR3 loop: CATTSEGQDPHGYTF. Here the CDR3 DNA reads TGTGCCACCACATCGGAGGGACAGGATCCTCATGGCTACACCTTC.

The chain's CDR3 is CSVTTGSYEQYF. CDR3 DNA sequence: TGCAGCGTTACGACAGGCTCCTACGAGCAGTACTTC. The V and J genes are TRBV29-1 and TRBJ2-7; a possible D gene is TRBD1 (6 bases). From germline, CDR1 is SQVTM and CDR2 ANQGSEA. V was pared by 5 bases and J by 0 bases, with 8 bases between. There are 12 residues in the CDR3.

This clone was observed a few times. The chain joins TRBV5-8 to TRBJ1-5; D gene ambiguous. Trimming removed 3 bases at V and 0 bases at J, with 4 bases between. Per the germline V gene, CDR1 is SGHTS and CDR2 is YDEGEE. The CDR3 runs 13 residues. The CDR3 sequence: CASSYYSNQPQHF. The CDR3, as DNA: TGTGCCAGCAGCTATTATAGCAATCAGCCCCAGCATTTT.

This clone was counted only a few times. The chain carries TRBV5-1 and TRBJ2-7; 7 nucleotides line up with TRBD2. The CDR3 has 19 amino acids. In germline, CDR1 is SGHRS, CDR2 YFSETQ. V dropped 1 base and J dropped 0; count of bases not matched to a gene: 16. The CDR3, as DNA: TGCGCCAGCAGCTTGAAGGGAGTGGCGGGAGCCCAATCCTCCTACGAGCAGTACTTC. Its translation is CASSLKGVAGAQSSYEQYF.

As DNA, the CDR3 is TGTGCCAGCAGCTTAGGCGCAGGGGGCACGGTTCAGCCCCAGCATTTT. Its protein is CASSLGAGGTVQPQHF. This chain connects TRBV7-6 to TRBJ1-5, with 8 bases that match TRBD1. The ends lost 1 base at V and 6 bases at J; junction bases unmatched: 8. Germline V gives CDR1 SGHVS, CDR2 FNYEAQ. CDR3 length: 16 amino acids.

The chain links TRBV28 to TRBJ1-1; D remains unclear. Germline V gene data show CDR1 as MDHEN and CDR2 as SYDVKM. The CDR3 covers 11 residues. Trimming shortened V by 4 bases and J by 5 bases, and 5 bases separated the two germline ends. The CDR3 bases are TGTGCCAGCAGTTCGGGGACTGAAGCTTTCTTT. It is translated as CASSSGTEAFF.

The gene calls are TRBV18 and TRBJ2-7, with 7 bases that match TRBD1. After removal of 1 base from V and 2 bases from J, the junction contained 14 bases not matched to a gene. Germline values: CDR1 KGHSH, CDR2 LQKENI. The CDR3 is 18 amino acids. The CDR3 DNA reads TGTGCCAGCTCACCACGAGGGGCCGGGACAGCGGACCCCTACGAGCAGTACTTC. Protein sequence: CASSPRGAGTADPYEQYF.

CDR3 sequence: CASSIGTANTEAFF. The CDR3 DNA reads TGTGCCAGTAGTATTGGGACAGCGAACACTGAAGCTTTCTTT. J is TRBJ1-1 and V is TRBV19; 7 bases agree with TRBD1. The CDR3 has 14 residues. J gave up 1 base and V 3 bases, and 2 bases lay outside the gene matches. Per the germline V gene, CDR1 is LNHDA and CDR2 is SQIVND (reference sequence).